One sample yielded the 17 T cell receptor beta chains listed below, sequenced in a study of blood T cells in healthy people across ages. Then a second PCR, running roughly 7 to 11 cycles, was carried out with a sample-barcoded 5' primer and a J-beta primer mix. TCRdb reanalysed the 5' RACE reads using MiXCR and keeps one entry per CDR3 protein. This table has more than 1 million distinct CDR3 sequences, less than 50% appearing once. Sequencing input: blood. Receptors originate from a woman aged 55-69 years in good health.

V usage is TRBV20-1 and J usage is TRBJ1-1; tentative D call: TRBD1 (5 bases). Trimming took 2 bases from V and 1 from J, leaving 17 bases between them. The CDR3 spans 16 residues. Looked up from germline, CDR1 is DFQATT and CDR2 is SNEGSKA (reference sequence). The CDR3 sequence is CSARPLGGKSNTEAFF. The CDR3 DNA reads TGCAGTGCTAGACCGTTGGGGGGGAAGTCGAACACTGAAGCTTTCTTT.

V and J are TRBV5-1 and TRBJ1-1; D perhaps matches TRBD1 (6 bases). The CDR3 extends over 14 amino acids. Trimming removed 4 bases from V and 1 base from J, with 11 bases in between. Germline V lookup: CDR1 SGHRS, CDR2 YFSETQ. CDR3 in amino acids: CASSVKGGNTEAFF. The DNA for the CDR3 is TGCGCCAGCAGCGTAAAAGGGGGGAACACTGAAGCTTTCTTT.

This chain joins TRBV29-1 and TRBJ1-2; D is unresolved. V gave up 0 bases and J gave up 4 bases, with 12 bases separating them. CDR3 length: 14 residues. Germline assignment: CDR1 SQVTM and CDR2 ANQGSEA. The CDR3 here is CSVEDYSRPYGYTF. CDR3 DNA: TGCAGCGTTGAAGATTATTCTCGGCCCTATGGCTACACCTTC.

The genes are TRBV12-3 or TRBV12-4 and TRBJ2-3; unclear D gene. V lost 7 bases and J 1 base, leaving 12 bases between the germline ends. The CDR3 runs 14 residues. The CDR3 coding sequence is TGTGCCAGCAACCTCGGGTTGGGCACAGATACGCAGTATTTT. This translates into CASNLGLGTDTQYF.

This clonotype appeared many times. This sequence joins TRBV20-1 and TRBJ2-1; 10 nucleotides align to TRBD2. The ends lost 1 base at V and 6 bases at J; junction bases unmatched: 18. The CDR3 is 19 residues long. CDR1 and CDR2 (germline): DFQATT, SNEGSKA (reference sequence). The CDR3 loop reads CSARALGGGSGRTPNEQFF. For the CDR3, the DNA is TGCAGTGCTAGAGCTTTGGGGGGGGGTAGCGGGAGGACGCCCAATGAGCAGTTCTTC.

The chain couples TRBV12-3 or TRBV12-4 to TRBJ2-1, with TRBD1 matching 10 bases. V was pared by 5 bases and J by 9 bases, with 7 bases of the junction left unmatched. The CDR3 has 14 amino acids. CDR3 bases: TGTGCCAGCAGTCACCTGACAGGGGGCAGTGAGCAGTTCTTC. Its protein is CASSHLTGGSEQFF.

The gene calls are TRBV16 and TRBJ2-1; D unresolved. V gave up 2 bases and J gave up 2 bases, with 7 bases separating them. This CDR3 region has 14 residues. Germline V gene lookup returns CDR1 KGHSY and CDR2 FQNENV. The CDR3 sequence is CASSQGKAYNEQFF. The CDR3 nucleotides are TGTGCCAGCAGCCAAGGGAAAGCCTACAATGAGCAGTTCTTC.

This clonotype came up a few times. As DNA, the CDR3 is TGCGCCAGCAGCCCCCCGGGGGGCGGGACGAAGTTCTCCTACGAGCAGTACTTC. Amino acid sequence: CASSPPGGGTKFSYEQYF. The rearrangement links TRBV5-1 to TRBJ2-7; maybe TRBD2 (7 bases). CDR1 and CDR2 from the germline V gene are SGHRS and YFSETQ. The CDR3 runs to 18 residues. With 4 bases removed from V and 0 bases from J, the gap between germline ends came to 23 bases.

This chain joins TRBV27 and TRBJ1-6; D is undetermined. The CDR3 has 15 amino acids. Germline CDR1 reads MNHEY; CDR2 reads SMNVEV (reference sequence). Trimming shortened V by 6 bases and J by 1 base, and 10 bases separated the two germline ends. CDR3 DNA sequence: TGTGCCAGCAGGGACGGAGGATCCTATAATTCACCCCTCCACTTT. It encodes CASRDGGSYNSPLHF.

The rearrangement links TRBV25-1 to TRBJ1-2; D may be TRBD1 (5 bases). The germline V and J ends were trimmed by 5 bases and 8 bases, with 9 bases remaining between them. Germline CDR1 and CDR2: MGHDK and SYGVNS. This CDR3 has 11 amino acids. The CDR3 reads CASSWGLGYTF. The CDR3 DNA reads as TGTGCCAGCAGTTGGGGACTCGGCTACACCTTC.

This clonotype has just one count. This rearrangement joins TRBV5-5 to TRBJ2-2; the D gene is possibly TRBD2 (6 bases). CDR3 length equals 14 residues. The germline CDR1 and CDR2 sequences are SGHKS and YYEKEE (reference sequence). The ends were cut back, 2 bases at V and 10 bases at J, with 15 bases in the middle. CDR3 in DNA: TGTGCCAGCAGCTTTATAGCCCGGCGGGAGGAGCTGTTTTTT. The encoded protein is CASSFIARREELFF. Together with reference TRBV5-5 and TRBJ2-2, the CDR3 gives the full variable domain: DAGVTQSPTHLIKTRGQQVTLRCSPISGHKSVSWYQQVLGQGPQFIFQYYEKEERGRGNFPDRFSARQFPNYSSELNVNALLLGDSALYLCASSFIARREELFFGEGSRLTVL.

The V call is TRBV6-5, the J call TRBJ1-1; D call uncertain. This CDR3 has 14 amino acids. Germline V gives CDR1 MNHEY, CDR2 SVGAGI. V lost 0 bases, J lost 7 bases, and 12 bases lay in between. CDR3 in amino acids: CASSYSFERLEAFF. In DNA, the CDR3 is TGTGCCAGCAGTTACTCGTTTGAGAGACTTGAAGCTTTCTTT.

This clonotype turned up a few times. The rearrangement joins TRBV3-1 to TRBJ2-7; D may be TRBD1 (6 bases). The ends were cut back, 4 bases at V and 7 bases at J, with 17 bases in the middle. The germline gives CDR1 LGHDT, CDR2 YNNKEL (reference sequence). CDR3 length: 14 residues. The CDR3 sequence: CASSLQGPYNEQYF. CDR3 DNA sequence: TGTGCCAGCAGCCTACAGGGACCCTACAATGAGCAGTACTTC.

As to this clonotype: One end of the junction fails to match germline, which may point to a read error. The J gene is TRBJ2-3, the V gene TRBV6-1; weak D call: TRBD2 (5 bases). Germline values: CDR1 MNHNS, CDR2 SASEGT. The CDR3 has 14 residues. The CDR3 loop reads CASSKADRLDTQYF. The CDR3 bases are TGTGCCAGCAGTAAAGCGGATAGGTTAGATACGCAGTATTTT.

This clonotype was seen repeatedly, ten times or more. This chain links TRBV4-1 with TRBJ2-1, with 10 bases that match TRBD2. The CDR3 covers 16 residues. The V segment lost 2 bases and the J segment 6 bases; nucleotides outside the gene matches: 7. CDR1 MGHRA and CDR2 YSYEKL come from the germline V gene. CDR3 bases: TGCGCCAGCAGCCAACTCCCTAGCGGGAGACTCAATGAGCAGTTCTTC. It specifies CASSQLPSGRLNEQFF.

This clonotype turned up a few times. This sequence joins TRBV24-1 and TRBJ2-1, with 8 positions matching TRBD1. Germline trimming cut 3 bases from V and 4 bases from J; bases unmatched to any gene: 7. The CDR3 totals 16 residues. The germline CDR1 and CDR2 sequences are KGHDR and SFDVKD. Here the CDR3 DNA reads TGTGCCACCAGTGATCCGAGGACAGGGATTTACAATGAGCAGTTCTTC. Translation gives CATSDPRTGIYNEQFF.

This clonotype was counted between two and nine times. The chain has TRBV11-2 and TRBJ1-2, with D perhaps TRBD1 (6 bases). The CDR3 has 13 amino acids. Germline V lookup: CDR1 SGHAT, CDR2 FQNNGV. V was pared by 5 bases and J by 8 bases, with 15 bases between. CDR3 bases: TGTGCCAGCAGCCAATCACAGGGTAACGGCTACACCTTC. Translating it yields CASSQSQGNGYTF.